Reported below is one T cell receptor beta chain. Its target is not known. The data are from a study of shared clonotypes between healthy human individuals. Whole-study results and caveats: Compared with clonotypes that all four donors shared, non-shared clonotypes had lower generation probabilities.

Clones were sequenced by immunoSEQ multiplex PCR, and TCRdb holds only the in-frame ones, with some missing. The profile shows under 1 million clones, 80% to 95% of them singletons. Per the germline V gene, CDR1 is SGHVS and CDR2 is FNYEAQ. V was cut by 6 bases and J by 1 base, with 15 bases left in between. There are 15 residues in the CDR3. Naive-designated CD8 cells lacked CD45RO, were positively enriched for CCR7, and omitted terminally differentiated effector memory CD45RA+ cells. The chain joins TRBV7-6 to TRBJ1-1; possible D gene TRBD1, 5 bases. The TCR originated in a man aged 30-40 years in good health. Sequenced: naive CD8+ T cells sorted from blood. CDR3 coding DNA: TGTGCCAGCAGGGAGTCCGGGACGGAGAACACTGAAGCTTTCTTT. Its translation: CASRESGTENTEAFF.